This TCR beta chain was captured in a study of naive and memory T cell subsets. Overall study findings and caveats: Especially in CD8 cells, naive repertoires contained a few larger clonotypes, possibly CD45RA-re-expressing memory cells.

This clonotype showed up just a few times. Its specificity is not known. The CDR3 is 16 amino acids. The V end lost 6 bases, the J end lost 0 bases, and 14 bases lay between the germline ends. Two oligonucleotides, mixed equimolar, formed the beta constant-region primer covering TRBC1 and TRBC2. Nested alpha and beta constant-region primers with the SP2 primer drove four PCR rounds on ligated cDNA. TCRdb ran MiXCR on the UMI-ligation and nested PCR reads and lists one entry per CDR3 protein. The sample holds 150,000 or so distinct CDR3 sequences, over 20% seen once. Sequenced: naive CD4+ T cells from blood. This receptor was identified in a human donor in good health. The chain combines TRBV12-3 or TRBV12-4 with TRBJ2-2; D perhaps matches TRBD2 (5 bases). The CDR3 DNA reads as TGTGCCAGCAGACCACGGTCACTAGCGAACACCGGGGAGCTGTTTTTT. It translates to CASRPRSLANTGELFF.